This T cell receptor beta chain was profiled in a study of blood T cell repertoires in COVID-19. Overall study: COVID-19 samples, acute and convalescent, were from the United States, Italy and Spain. Nucleic acid was either cDNA or gDNA, and it came from T cells, B-cell-depleted T cells, or PBMCs.

In the authors' methods: Cell counts per sample came from amplifying reference gene primers. The data were produced by immunoSEQ multiplex PCR, yet TCRdb's version contains in-frame clones alone and is incomplete. D and trimming were read from the DNA, whereas the V and J calls and clone size are those reported in that table. The data contain 95,000 to 150,000 clones, roughly 82% of them singletons. Trimming took off 5 bases at V and 7 bases at J, with 11 bases between the two ends. This CDR3 is built from 12 residues. Germline loops: CDR1 LGHDT, CDR2 YNNKEL (reference sequence). The sequenced material came from peripheral blood. The receptor's source is a human donor in a cohort sampled during active COVID-19. The genes are TRBV3-1 (or the pseudogene TRBV3-2) and TRBJ1-1; weak D call: TRBD1 (6 bases). In DNA, the CDR3 is TGTGCCAGCAGCACCTTGGACAGTGAAGCTTTCTTT. It codes for CASSTLDSEAFF.